Presented here are 3 T cell receptor beta chains from one specimen sequenced in a study of post-analysis software for immune sequencing data. Study results and caveats: TRBV segments more frequent in patients than in controls numbered about 5 and included TRBV5-6, TRBV5-1 and TRBV20-1.

These receptors' targets are unknown. The TCR beta cDNA libraries carried unique molecular identifiers. One entry per CDR3 protein, called by TCRdb with MiXCR from the PCR reads. The sample shows hundreds of thousands of distinct CDR3 sequences, 59% of them seen only once. Sequencing input: blood. The receptors shown here come from a girl aged 2 to 9 with multiple sclerosis.

The chain uses TRBV28 and TRBJ2-7; TRBD1 aligns across 10 bases. The assigned J gene may be wrong: the sequence end matches TRBJ2-4 better. The CDR3 loop spans 18 amino acids. Germline CDR1 reads MDHEN; CDR2 reads SYDVKM. The DNA of the CDR3 is TGTGCCAGCAGTTACGACAGGGGGCGCATCTTAGGCAAAAACATTCAGTACTTC. Protein sequence: CASSYDRGRILGKNIQYF.

This clonotype was seen more than once but under ten times. This chain connects TRBV7-2 to TRBJ1-2, with 11 bases aligning to TRBD1. With 3 bases clipped from V and 7 bases from J, the junction kept 1 base outside the gene matches. In germline, CDR1 is SGHTA, CDR2 FQGNSA. This CDR3 comprises 13 residues. The CDR3 coding sequence is TGTGCCAGCAGCTTGGACAGGGGGCGTGGCTACACCTTC. This translates into CASSLDRGRGYTF. Full variable domain (rest looked up from reference TRBV7-2 and TRBJ1-2): GAGVSQSPSNKVTEKGKDVELRCDPISGHTALYWYRQSLGQGLEFLIYFQGNSAPDKSGLPSDRFSAERTGGSVSTLTIQRTQQEDSAVYLCASSLDRGRGYTFGSGTRLTVV.

The gene calls are TRBV20-1 and TRBJ2-7; 7 bases agree with TRBD1. The J call is in doubt because the DNA end fits TRBJ2-5 better. Germline CDR1 and CDR2: DFQATT and SNEGSKA (reference sequence). CDR3 size: 15 residues. The CDR3 region is CSATLGTEGRETQYF. CDR3 coding DNA: TGCAGTGCTACACTAGGGACAGAGGGTAGGGAGACCCAGTACTTC.